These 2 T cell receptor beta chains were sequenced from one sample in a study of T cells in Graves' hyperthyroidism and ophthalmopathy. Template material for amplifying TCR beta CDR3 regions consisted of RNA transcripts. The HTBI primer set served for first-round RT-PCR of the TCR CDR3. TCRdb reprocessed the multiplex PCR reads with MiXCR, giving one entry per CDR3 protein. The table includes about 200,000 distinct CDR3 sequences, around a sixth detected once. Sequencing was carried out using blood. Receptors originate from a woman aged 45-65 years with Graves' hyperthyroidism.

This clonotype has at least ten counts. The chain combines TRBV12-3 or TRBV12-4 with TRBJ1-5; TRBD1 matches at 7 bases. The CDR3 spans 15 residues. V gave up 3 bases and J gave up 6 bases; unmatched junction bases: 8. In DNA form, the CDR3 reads TGTGCCAGCAGTTTCGTGAAGGGGGCGATTCAGCCCCAGCATTTT. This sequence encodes CASSFVKGAIQPQHF.

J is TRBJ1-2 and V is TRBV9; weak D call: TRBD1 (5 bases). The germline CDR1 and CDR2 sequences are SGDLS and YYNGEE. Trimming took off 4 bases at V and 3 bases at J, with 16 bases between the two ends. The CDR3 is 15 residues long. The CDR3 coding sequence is TGTGCCAGCAGCTTCCGGGACCCTGGAGACTATGGCTACACCTTC. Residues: CASSFRDPGDYGYTF.